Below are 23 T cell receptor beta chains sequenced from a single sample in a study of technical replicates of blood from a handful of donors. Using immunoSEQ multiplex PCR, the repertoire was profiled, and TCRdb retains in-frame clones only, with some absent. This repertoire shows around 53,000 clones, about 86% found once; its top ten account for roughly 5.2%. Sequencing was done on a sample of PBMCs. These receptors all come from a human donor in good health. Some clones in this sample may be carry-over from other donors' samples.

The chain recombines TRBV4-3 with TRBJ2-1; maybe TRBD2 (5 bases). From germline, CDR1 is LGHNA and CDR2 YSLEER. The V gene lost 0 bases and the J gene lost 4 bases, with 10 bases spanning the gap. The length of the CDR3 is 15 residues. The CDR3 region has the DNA TGCGCCAGCAGCCAAGAGGTCCTAGCTTACAATGAGCAGTTCTTC. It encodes CASSQEVLAYNEQFF.

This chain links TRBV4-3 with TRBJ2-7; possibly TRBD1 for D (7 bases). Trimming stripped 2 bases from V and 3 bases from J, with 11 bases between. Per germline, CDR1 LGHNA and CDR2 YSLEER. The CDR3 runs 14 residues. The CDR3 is CASSQYRGLYEQYF. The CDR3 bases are TGCGCCAGCAGCCAATACAGGGGACTCTACGAGCAGTACTTC.

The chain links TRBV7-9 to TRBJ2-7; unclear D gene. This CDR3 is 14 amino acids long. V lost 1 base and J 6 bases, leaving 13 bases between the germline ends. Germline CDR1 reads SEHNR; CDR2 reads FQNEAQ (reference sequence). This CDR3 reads CASSLGQLLGEQYF. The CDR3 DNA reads TGTGCCAGCAGCTTAGGTCAACTATTGGGCGAGCAGTACTTC.

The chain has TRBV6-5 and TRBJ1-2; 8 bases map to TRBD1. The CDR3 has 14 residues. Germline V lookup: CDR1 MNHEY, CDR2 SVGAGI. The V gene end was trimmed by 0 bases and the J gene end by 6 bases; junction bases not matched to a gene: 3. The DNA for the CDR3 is TGTGCCAGCAGTTACTCGTCAGGGGGCGATGGCTACACCTTC. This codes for CASSYSSGGDGYTF.

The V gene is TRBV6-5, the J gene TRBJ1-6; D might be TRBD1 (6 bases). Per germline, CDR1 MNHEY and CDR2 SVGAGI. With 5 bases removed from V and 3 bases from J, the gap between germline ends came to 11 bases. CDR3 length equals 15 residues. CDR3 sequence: CASSPDRIYNSPLHF. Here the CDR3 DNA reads TGTGCCAGCAGTCCCGACAGGATCTATAATTCACCCCTCCACTTT.

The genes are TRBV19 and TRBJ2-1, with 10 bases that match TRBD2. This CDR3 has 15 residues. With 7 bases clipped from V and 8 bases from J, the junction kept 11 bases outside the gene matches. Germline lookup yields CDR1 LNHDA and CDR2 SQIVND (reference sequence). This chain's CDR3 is CASTLGASGSYEQFF. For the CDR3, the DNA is TGTGCCAGTACCCTAGGGGCTAGCGGGAGTTATGAGCAGTTCTTC.

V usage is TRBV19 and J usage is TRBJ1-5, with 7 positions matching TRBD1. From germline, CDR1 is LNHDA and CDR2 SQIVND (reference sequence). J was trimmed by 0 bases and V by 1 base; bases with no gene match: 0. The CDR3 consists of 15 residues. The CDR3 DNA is TGTGCCAGTAGTATAGGACAGGGTAGCAATCAGCCCCAGCATTTT. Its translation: CASSIGQGSNQPQHF.

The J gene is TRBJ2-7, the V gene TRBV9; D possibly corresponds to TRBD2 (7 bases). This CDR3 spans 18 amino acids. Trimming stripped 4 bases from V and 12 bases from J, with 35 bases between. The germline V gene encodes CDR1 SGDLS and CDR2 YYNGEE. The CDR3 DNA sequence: TGTGCCAGCAGCAGATCGGGGTGGGCGGGGGCTAGCGGCCCTCCGGGGTACTTC. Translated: CASSRSGWAGASGPPGYF.

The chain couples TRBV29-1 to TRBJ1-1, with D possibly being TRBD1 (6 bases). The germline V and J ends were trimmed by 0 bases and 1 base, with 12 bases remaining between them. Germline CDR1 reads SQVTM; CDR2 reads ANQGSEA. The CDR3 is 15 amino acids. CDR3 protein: CSVEDRGGANTEAFF. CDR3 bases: TGCAGCGTTGAAGATCGAGGGGGGGCGAACACTGAAGCTTTCTTT.

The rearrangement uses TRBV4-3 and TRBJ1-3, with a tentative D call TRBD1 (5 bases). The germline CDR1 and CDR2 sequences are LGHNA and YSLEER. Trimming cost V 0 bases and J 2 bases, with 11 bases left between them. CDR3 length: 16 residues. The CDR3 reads CASSQDGHYAGNTIYF. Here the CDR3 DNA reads TGCGCCAGCAGCCAAGACGGACACTATGCTGGAAACACCATATATTTT.

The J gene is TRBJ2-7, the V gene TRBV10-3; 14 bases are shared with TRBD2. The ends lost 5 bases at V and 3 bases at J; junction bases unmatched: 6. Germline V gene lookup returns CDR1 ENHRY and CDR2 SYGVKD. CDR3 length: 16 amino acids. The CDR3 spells CAISRSGTSGSYEQYF. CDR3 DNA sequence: TGTGCCATCAGTAGATCCGGGACTAGCGGGAGCTACGAGCAGTACTTC.

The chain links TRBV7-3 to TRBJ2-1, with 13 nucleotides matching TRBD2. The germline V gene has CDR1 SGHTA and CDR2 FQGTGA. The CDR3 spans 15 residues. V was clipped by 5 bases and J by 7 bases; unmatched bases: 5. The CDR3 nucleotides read TGTGCCAGCAGCCCAACTAGCGGGAGGGCGAATGAGCAGTTCTTC. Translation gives CASSPTSGRANEQFF.

CDR3 DNA: TGCGCCAGCAGCCAAGTGGCCATGAACACTGAAGCTTTCTTT. Amino acid sequence: CASSQVAMNTEAFF. The chain has TRBV4-1 and TRBJ1-1, with D uncertain. V shed 1 base and J shed 0 bases, with 6 bases lying between them. The CDR3 spans 14 residues. Germline V gene data show CDR1 as MGHRA and CDR2 as YSYEKL.

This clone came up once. CDR3 sequence reads: CASSIGTSGTRGEQYF. The CDR3 DNA sequence: TGTGCCAGCAGCATAGGGACTAGCGGGACCAGAGGCGAGCAGTACTTC. The V call is TRBV5-4, the J call TRBJ2-7; 13 bases agree with TRBD2. Germline V gene sequence: CDR1 SGHNT, CDR2 YYREEE (reference sequence). The CDR3 is made up of 16 amino acids. Trimming cost V 4 bases and J 6 bases; bases outside gene matches: 10.

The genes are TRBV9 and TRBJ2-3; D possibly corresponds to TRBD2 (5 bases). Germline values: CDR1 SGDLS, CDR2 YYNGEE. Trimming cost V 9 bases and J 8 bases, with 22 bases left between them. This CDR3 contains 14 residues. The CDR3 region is CATTRFSEGGTQYF. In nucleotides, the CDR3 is TGTGCCACCACGCGGTTCTCCGAGGGTGGTACGCAGTATTTT.

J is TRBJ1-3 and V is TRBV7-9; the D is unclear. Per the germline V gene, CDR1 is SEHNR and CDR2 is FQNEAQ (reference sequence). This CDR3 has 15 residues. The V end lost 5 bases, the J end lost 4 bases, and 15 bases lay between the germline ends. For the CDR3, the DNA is TGTGCCAGCAGCCTCGCCCTCCCTACCGGAAACACCATATATTTT. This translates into CASSLALPTGNTIYF.

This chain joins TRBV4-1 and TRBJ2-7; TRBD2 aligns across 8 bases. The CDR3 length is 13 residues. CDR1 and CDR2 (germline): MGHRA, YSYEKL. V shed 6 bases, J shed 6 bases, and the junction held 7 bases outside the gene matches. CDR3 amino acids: CASRNTGGREQYF. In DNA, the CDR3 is TGCGCCAGCAGAAACACGGGGGGGCGCGAGCAGTACTTC.

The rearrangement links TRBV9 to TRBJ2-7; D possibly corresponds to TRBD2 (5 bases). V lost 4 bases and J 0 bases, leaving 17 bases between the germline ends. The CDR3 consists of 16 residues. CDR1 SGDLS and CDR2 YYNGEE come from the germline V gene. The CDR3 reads CASSPGGYRSSYEQYF. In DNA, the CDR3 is TGTGCCAGCAGCCCAGGAGGTTATCGGAGCTCCTACGAGCAGTACTTC.

The CDR3 loop is CASSLGQGPMNTEAFF. The CDR3 DNA sequence: TGTGCCAGCAGCTTAGGACAGGGTCCCATGAACACTGAAGCTTTCTTT. The chain is built from TRBV7-2 and TRBJ1-1; 7 nucleotides align to TRBD1. Trimming took 1 base from V and 0 from J; bases not matched to a gene: 5. Germline V gene lookup returns CDR1 SGHTA and CDR2 FQGNSA. The CDR3 totals 16 residues.

As DNA, the CDR3 is TGTGCCTGGCAAACTCGGGGAGAGCAGTACTTC. Translating gives CAWQTRGEQYF. The V call is TRBV30, the J call TRBJ2-7, with D perhaps TRBD2 (5 bases). CDR1 is GTSNPN, CDR2 SVGIG, per germline (reference sequence). The V end was cut by 5 bases, the J end by 7 bases, with 12 bases between. The CDR3 length is 11 residues.

CDR3 DNA: TGTGCCAGCAGTTGGACCGGACTGAGGCTAAATTCACCCCTCCACTTT. It codes for CASSWTGLRLNSPLHF. The gene calls are TRBV7-2 and TRBJ1-6; D is uncertain. Trimming cost V 6 bases and J 7 bases, with 19 bases left between them. This CDR3 is 16 amino acids long. Germline V gene lookup returns CDR1 SGHTA and CDR2 FQGNSA.

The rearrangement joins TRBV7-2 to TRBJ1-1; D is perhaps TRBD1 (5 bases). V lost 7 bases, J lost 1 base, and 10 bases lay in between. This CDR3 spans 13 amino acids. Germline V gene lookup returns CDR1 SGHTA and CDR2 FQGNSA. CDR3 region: CASTVQANTEAFF. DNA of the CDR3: TGTGCCAGCACGGTACAGGCGAACACTGAAGCTTTCTTT.

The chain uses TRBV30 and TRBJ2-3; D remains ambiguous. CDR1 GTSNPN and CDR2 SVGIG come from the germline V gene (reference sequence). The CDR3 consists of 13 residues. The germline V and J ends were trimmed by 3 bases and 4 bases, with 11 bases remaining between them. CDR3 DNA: TGTGCCTGGAGCGTTTCTTTTTCAGATACGCAGTATTTT. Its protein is CAWSVSFSDTQYF.